The sequence of this T cell receptor (beta chain) was determined in a study of blood T cell repertoires in COVID-19. The CDR3 runs 15 residues. The junction had 13 bases not matched to a gene; V was cut back by 7 bases and J by 8 bases. The germline V gene has CDR1 MDHEN and CDR2 SYDVKM. Authors' analysis steps: Estimates of nucleated cell counts were drawn from the amplification of reference gene primers. Profiling relied on immunoSEQ multiplex PCR, and the TCRdb table lists in-frame clones only, not all of them. That table gives V, J and clone size, and the DNA gave D and trimming. The sample shows 190,000 or so clones, about 81% of them seen only once.

Material for sequencing was peripheral blood. This receptor was taken from a woman older than 75 with COVID-19, enrolled during active disease. The chain has TRBV28 and TRBJ2-7; 11 bases fit TRBD1. This chain's CDR3 is CASNPAGQGGIKQYF. CDR3 nucleotides: TGTGCCAGCAACCCCGCGGGACAGGGGGGTATTAAGCAGTACTTC.